This section outlines one TCR beta chain sequence together with its context. This clone came up once. This receptor's antigen is unknown. Per-base quality was not reported, and no clone a single base away is much larger than it. The data were obtained in a study of control samples from healthy donors and cancer patients (dated by TCRdb to 2018 to 2020). Libraries came from the immunoSEQ multiplex PCR assay. TCRdb provides this immuneACCESS table in a form limited to in-frame rearrangements. Some clones are lacking; in checked studies, under half of them reflect an unresolved V gene, and why the rest are absent is not known. The sample table lists some 120,000 clones, approximately 90% of them with a count of one. The top ten constitute 6.5% to 9% of the sample. CDR1 and CDR2 are read off the germline V gene as MGHRA and YSYEKL. Counted from cysteine to phenylalanine, this CDR3 has 19 amino acids. The entry retains the CDR3 DNA only, 57 bases that are in frame from base 1. The V end gives up 1 base and the J end 2 bases, leaving 9 bases in the junction not matched to a gene.

The rearranged chain carries TRBV4-1 and TRBJ2-1; 12 bases in the middle match TRBD2. This sequence originates from a woman in her late teens or twenties in good health. The source material was blood. CDR3 protein: CASSQVIWTSGIAYNEQFF. The bases read TGCGCCAGCAGCCAAGTAATCTGGACTAGCGGGATTGCCTACAATGAGCAGTTCTTC.